In its sample, the clone carrying this T cell receptor (beta chain) was seen once. Antigen unknown. This sample is part of a study of shared clonotypes between healthy human individuals. The study drew its donors from healthy HIV-negative adults without recent acute infections or vaccinations. The junction had 7 bases not matched to a gene; V was cut back by 6 bases and J by 4 bases. The CDR3 runs 14 residues. Per germline, CDR1 LNHDA and CDR2 SQIVND (reference sequence). Whole-study findings and limits: Donor scarcity curtailed the genetic and exposure-history diversity represented herein.

TCRdb keeps only in-frame clones here, not all; method: immunoSEQ multiplex PCR. Of around 550,000 clones listed, 90% to 97% were seen once; the top ten hold roughly 0.06%. The origin of this receptor is a woman in her twenties or thirties in good health. This chain joins TRBV19 and TRBJ2-5; 8 bases agree with TRBD1. Sequencing input: naive CD4+ T cells sorted from blood. The subset was: CD45RA+ positively selected. The CDR3 nucleotides are TGTGCCAGTAGGTACACCGGGACAGGAGAGACCCAGTACTTC. Translation gives CASRYTGTGETQYF. The complete variable domain, with remaining parts taken from reference TRBV19 and TRBJ2-5, reads DGGITQSPKYLFRKEGQNVTLSCEQNLNHDAMYWYRQDPGQGLRLIYYSQIVNDFQKGDIAEGYSVSREKKESFPLTVTSAQKNPTAFYLCASRYTGTGETQYFGPGTRLLVL.